The sequence of this TCR beta chain was determined in a study of blood T cells in healthy people across ages (dated by TCRdb to between 2014 and 2016). Turning to the overall study: In model experiments, template switching captured about one uniquely barcoded TCR beta cDNA molecule for every two T cells. Donors of different ages were randomly distributed across sequencing lanes to avoid experimental bias. The donors were split into four age groups: young (average roughly 15 years), middle-aged (about 40), aged (62) and long-lived (approximately 80). For two donors (one aged 18 to 30 and one aged 80 or older), the study analyzed two additional independent replicas of 1 million unique cDNA reads from the same blood draw. Age-related changes in TCR beta repertoire diversity were measured in the study by deep sequencing normalized with unique cDNA molecular identifiers. Study-level results and caveats: There was a strong correlation between observed TCR beta diversity and the percentage of naive T cells measured by flow cytometry. Conclusive comparison of naive and antigen-experienced compartments was prevented by the profiling of bulk unsorted PBMCs. As age increased, observed TCR beta diversity per million T cells dropped in a roughly linear way, and a significant reduction was already evident by age 40. The CMV infection status of donors was not known, potentially confounding age-related changes in expanded clonotypes. Compared with the aged group, more naive CD4+ T cells, fewer expanded clones and increased TCR diversity were shown by the long-lived group, suggesting age selection. Total diversity estimates from one million sequenced T cells were considered lower bounds and underestimates.

The receptor library was made with 5' RACE. Instrument used: Illumina HiSeq 2500. The second PCR ran for about 6 to 11 cycles and used a J-beta primer mix along with a sample-barcoded 5' primer. Each TCR beta cDNA molecule received a unique molecular identifier from a template-switch 5' adaptor carrying 12 random nucleotides. At least 2.5 million CDR3-containing paired-end reads were obtained from each sample. First-strand cDNA synthesis was performed from all RNA using the Mint cDNA synthesis kit, with priming by a TRBC-specific oligonucleotide. Following uracil-DNA glycosylase treatment, all cDNA underwent a first 18-cycle PCR with the universal primers M1SS and BC2_uni_R. In the original analysis: Each sample was normalized by randomly selecting 1 million high-quality reads, each carrying a distinct molecular identifier. Reads sharing molecular identifiers were discarded rather than binned into consensus sequences. MiTCR, set to a Q25 quality threshold and the strictest error-elimination algorithm, was used for CDR3 identification, clonotype clustering and error correction. A nonparametric unseen species model with Euler transformation was used to estimate lower-bound total TCR beta diversity. The public sequencing data were trimmed at Q25 with fastp and processed into clonotypes with MiXCR by TCRdb, which kept only in-frame beta chains. Rows are unified per CDR3 protein, each entry keeping the most common DNA and genes. It is TCRdb's table, rather than the study itself, that gives the V and J calls and clone size. Present in this sample are approximately 880,000 distinct CDR3 sequences, around 49% of which were seen just once. The ten largest clones represent about an eighth of the sample.

As to this clonotype: The specificity of this receptor is unknown. No much larger clone exists at a distance of one base, and base qualities are not known.

Systemically healthy Caucasian individuals from Russia, approximately 39 in total and aged about 6 to 95 years, were included as donors. About 10 milliliters of peripheral blood were drawn from each donor into EDTA-treated Vacutainer tubes. Ficoll-Paque density-gradient centrifugation was used to isolate PBMCs, with at least 7 million obtained per sample. Trizol reagent was used to extract total RNA from the PBMCs, yielding at least 6 micrograms per sample. For every donor, flow cytometry on a PBMC aliquot measured the percentage of naive CD45RAhigh/CD27high T cells. V sheds 8 bases and J sheds 3 bases, leaving 17 bases between their ends. For CDR1 and CDR2, the germline V gene (reference sequence) lists MNHNY and SVGAGI. Including the terminal cysteine and phenylalanine, the CDR3 comprises 14 residues. Left in the record is the CDR3 DNA by itself, 42 bases read in frame from the first base.

This receptor chain uses TRBV6-6 and TRBJ2-7; TRBD1 could be the D gene, as 5 bases match. Sequencing was carried out using blood. This TCR derives from a man aged 25-45 years in good health. At the DNA level, the sequence is TGTGCCAGCTGCGCAGAGACGACAGACTACGAGCAGTACTTC. Its protein product is CASCAETTDYEQYF.